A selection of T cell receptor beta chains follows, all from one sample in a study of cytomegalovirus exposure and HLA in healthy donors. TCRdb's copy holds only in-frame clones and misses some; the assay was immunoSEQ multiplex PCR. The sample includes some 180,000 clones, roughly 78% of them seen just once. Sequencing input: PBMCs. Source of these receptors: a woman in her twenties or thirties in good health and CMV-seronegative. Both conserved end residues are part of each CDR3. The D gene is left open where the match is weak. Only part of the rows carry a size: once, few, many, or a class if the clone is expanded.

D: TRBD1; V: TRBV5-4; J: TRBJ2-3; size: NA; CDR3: CASSRDRDDTQYF; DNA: TGTGCCAGCAGCAGAGACAGGGATGATACGCAGTATTTT
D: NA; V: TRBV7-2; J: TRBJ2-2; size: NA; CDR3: CASSLNPGGGTGELFF; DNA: TGTGCCAGCAGCTTAAATCCTGGGGGCGGGACCGGGGAGCTGTTTTTT
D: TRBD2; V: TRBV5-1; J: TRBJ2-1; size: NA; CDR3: CASSHSGGAYNEQFF; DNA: TGCGCCAGCAGCCATAGCGGGGGGGCTTACAATGAGCAGTTCTTC
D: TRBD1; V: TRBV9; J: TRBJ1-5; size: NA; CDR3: CASSVEGPGTGNQPQHF; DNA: TGTGCCAGCAGCGTAGAGGGGCCCGGGACAGGGAACCAGCCCCAGCATTTT
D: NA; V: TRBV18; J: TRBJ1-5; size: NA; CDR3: CASSPWGRGQPQHF; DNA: TGTGCCAGCTCACCTTGGGGCAGGGGTCAGCCCCAGCATTTT
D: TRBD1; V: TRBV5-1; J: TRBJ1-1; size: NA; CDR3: CASSLGQGKNTEAFF; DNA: TGCGCCAGCAGCCTAGGACAGGGAAAGAACACTGAAGCTTTCTTT
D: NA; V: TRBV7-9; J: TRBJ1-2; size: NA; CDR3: CASSTQITGTSNYGYTF; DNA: TGTGCCAGCAGCACGCAGATAACAGGGACATCTAACTATGGCTACACCTTC
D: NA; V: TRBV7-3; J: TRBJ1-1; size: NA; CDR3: CASSSLRDTEAFF; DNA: TGTGCCAGCAGCTCCCTCAGGGACACTGAAGCTTTCTTT
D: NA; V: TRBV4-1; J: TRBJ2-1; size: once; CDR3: CASSPRGGGSYNEQFF; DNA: TGCGCCAGCAGCCCTCGAGGGGGGGGCTCCTACAATGAGCAGTTCTTC
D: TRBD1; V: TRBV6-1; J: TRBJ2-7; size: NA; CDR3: CASSERQGARTYEQYF; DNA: TGTGCCAGCAGTGAACGACAGGGGGCTAGGACCTACGAGCAGTACTTC
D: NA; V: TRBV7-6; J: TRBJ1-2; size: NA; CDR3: CASSLDREGGNYGYTF; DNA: TGTGCCAGCAGCTTAGACAGGGAGGGGGGTAACTATGGCTACACCTTC
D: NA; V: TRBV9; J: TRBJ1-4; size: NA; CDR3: CASSVGGTLTTNEKLFF; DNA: TGTGCCAGCAGCGTAGGGGGGACTCTGACAACTAATGAAAAACTGTTTTTT
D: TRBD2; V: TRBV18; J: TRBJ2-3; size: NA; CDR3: CASSPQGGLAGDTQYF; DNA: TGTGCCAGCTCACCACAGGGAGGACTAGCGGGGGACACGCAGTATTTT
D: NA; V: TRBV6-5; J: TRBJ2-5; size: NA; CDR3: CASSYAQGQYF; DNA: TGTGCCAGCAGTTACGCGCAGGGGCAGTACTTC
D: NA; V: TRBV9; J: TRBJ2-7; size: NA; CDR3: CASSASGSRREQYF; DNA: TGTGCCAGCAGCGCCTCCGGGTCTCGGCGCGAGCAGTACTTC
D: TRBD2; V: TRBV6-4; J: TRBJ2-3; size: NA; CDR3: CASSDSSSGGVDTQYF; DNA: TGTGCCAGCAGTGACTCCTCTAGCGGGGGGGTTGATACGCAGTATTTT
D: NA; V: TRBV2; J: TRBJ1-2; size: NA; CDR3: CASRAGGSSYGYTF; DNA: TGTGCCAGCAGGGCTGGGGGCAGCAGCTATGGCTACACCTTC
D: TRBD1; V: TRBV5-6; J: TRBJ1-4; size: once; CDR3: CASSVQGAVEKLFF; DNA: TGTGCCAGCAGCGTACAGGGGGCTGTGGAAAAACTGTTTTTT
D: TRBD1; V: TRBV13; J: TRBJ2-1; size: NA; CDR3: CASSHGTGWSSDEQFF; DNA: TGTGCCAGCAGTCACGGGACAGGGTGGTCGTCCGATGAGCAGTTCTTC
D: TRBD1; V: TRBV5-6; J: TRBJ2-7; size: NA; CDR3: CASSLGIRQGSSYEQYF; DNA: TGTGCCAGCAGCTTGGGGATAAGACAGGGATCCTCCTACGAGCAGTACTTC
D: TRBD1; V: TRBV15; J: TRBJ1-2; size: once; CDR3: CATSREGGQGGYGYTF; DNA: TGTGCCACCAGCAGAGAGGGAGGACAGGGAGGATATGGCTACACCTTC
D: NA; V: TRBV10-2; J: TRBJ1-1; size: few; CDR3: CASSRQVNTEAFF; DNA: TGCGCCAGCAGCAGACAGGTGAACACTGAAGCTTTCTTT
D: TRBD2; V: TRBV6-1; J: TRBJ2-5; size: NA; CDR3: CASSVVAGGLRGETQYF; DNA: TGTGCCAGCAGTGTAGTAGCGGGGGGCCTCCGCGGCGAGACCCAGTACTTC
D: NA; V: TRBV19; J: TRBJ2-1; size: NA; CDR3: CASSSTGHNNEQFF; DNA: TGTGCCAGTAGCAGTACGGGACACAACAATGAGCAGTTCTTC
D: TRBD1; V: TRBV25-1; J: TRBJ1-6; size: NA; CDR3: CASSGGQGFNSPLHF; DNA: TGTGCCAGCAGTGGCGGACAGGGTTTCAATTCACCCCTCCACTTT
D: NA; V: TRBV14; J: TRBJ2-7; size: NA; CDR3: CASSQVGGPYEQYF; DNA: TGTGCCAGCAGCCAAGTGGGGGGTCCCTACGAGCAGTACTTC
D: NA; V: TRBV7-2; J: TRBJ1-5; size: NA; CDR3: CASSSQGQPQHF; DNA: TGTGCCAGCAGCTCGCAGGGTCAGCCCCAGCATTTT
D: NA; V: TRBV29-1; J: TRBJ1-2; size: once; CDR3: CSVEGTGPGYTF; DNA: TGCAGCGTTGAGGGAACAGGGCCCGGCTACACCTTC
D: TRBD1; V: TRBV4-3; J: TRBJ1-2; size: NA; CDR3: CASSRGGTGNYGYTF; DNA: TGCGCCAGCAGCCGAGGGGGGACAGGGAACTATGGCTACACCTTC
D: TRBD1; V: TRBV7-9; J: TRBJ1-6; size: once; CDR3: CASSPTGGRSPLHF; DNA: TGTGCCAGCAGCCCGACAGGGGGACGATCACCCCTCCACTTT
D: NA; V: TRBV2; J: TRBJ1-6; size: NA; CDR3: CASTLSSYNSPLHF; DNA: TGTGCCAGCACTTTGAGCTCCTATAATTCACCCCTCCACTTT
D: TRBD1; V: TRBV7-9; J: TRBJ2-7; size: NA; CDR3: CSSSSGQTYEQYF; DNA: TGTTCCAGCAGCTCGGGACAGACCTACGAGCAGTACTTC
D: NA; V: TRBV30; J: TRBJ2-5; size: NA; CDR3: CAWRRQETQYF; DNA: TGTGCCTGGAGACGGCAAGAGACCCAGTACTTC
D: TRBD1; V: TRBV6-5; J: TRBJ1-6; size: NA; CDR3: CASTPSGQANSPLHF; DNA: TGTGCCAGCACACCTTCGGGACAGGCTAATTCACCCCTCCACTTT
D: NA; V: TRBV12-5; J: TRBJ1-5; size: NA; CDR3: CASGPLVTGGNQPQHF; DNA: TGTGCTAGTGGTCCACTCGTGACGGGGGGCAATCAGCCCCAGCATTTT
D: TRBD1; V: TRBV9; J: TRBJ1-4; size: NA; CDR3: CASSAARQGAREKLFF; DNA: TGTGCCAGCAGCGCAGCCCGACAGGGGGCTCGTGAAAAACTGTTTTTT
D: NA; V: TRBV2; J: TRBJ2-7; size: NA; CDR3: CASPKEGGYEQYF; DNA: TGTGCCAGCCCCAAGGAGGGAGGCTACGAGCAGTACTTC
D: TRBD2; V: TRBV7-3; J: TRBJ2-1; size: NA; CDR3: CASSVFSGGAGEQFF; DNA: TGTGCCAGCAGCGTATTTAGCGGGGGGGCGGGTGAGCAGTTCTTC
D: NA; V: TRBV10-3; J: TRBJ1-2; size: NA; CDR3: CAITLEEGPYGYTF; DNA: TGTGCCATCACTCTCGAGGAGGGCCCCTATGGCTACACCTTC
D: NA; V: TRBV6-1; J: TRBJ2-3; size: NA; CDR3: CASSEYKGATDTQYF; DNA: TGTGCCAGCAGTGAATATAAAGGGGCTACAGATACGCAGTATTTT
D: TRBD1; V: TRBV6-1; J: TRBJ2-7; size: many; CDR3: CASSEGTGGSYEQYF; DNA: TGTGCCAGCAGTGAAGGTACAGGGGGGTCCTACGAGCAGTACTTC
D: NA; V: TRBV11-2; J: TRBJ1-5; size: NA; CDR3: CASSLGAGQPQHF; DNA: TGTGCCAGCAGCTTAGGGGCAGGGCAGCCCCAGCATTTT